This T cell receptor beta chain was obtained from a study of blood T cell repertoires in COVID-19. The overall study: COVID-19 samples collected from the United States, Italy and Spain covered acute and convalescent phases.

Trimming at V came to 0 bases and at J to 4 bases, leaving 3 bases not matched to a gene. This CDR3 has 16 amino acids. Germline V gives CDR1 SGHTA, CDR2 FQGNSA. Data came from immunoSEQ multiplex PCR; TCRdb stores just in-frame clones and leaves some out. This sample has a few hundred thousand clones, with approximately 85% found just once. Comments on this clone: The same CDR3 is also encoded by other DNA sequences in this sample.

This sequence joins TRBV7-2 and TRBJ2-1; 10 nucleotides line up with TRBD2. The sequence derives from a woman in her 30s with acute or convalescent COVID-19. The sequencing input was peripheral blood. The CDR3: CASSLASGRLYNEQFF. The DNA for the CDR3 is TGTGCCAGCAGCTTAGCTAGCGGGAGGCTTTACAATGAGCAGTTCTTC.